A single sample is the source of the 22 T cell receptor beta chains below, sequenced in a study of blood T cell repertoires in COVID-19. Generated by immunoSEQ multiplex PCR, the TCRdb table keeps only in-frame clones and is missing some. The top ten clones hold more than 5.5% of a sample with roughly 170,000 clones, less than 85% of them seen once. Sample: peripheral blood. Receptor source: a human donor in a cohort sampled during active COVID-19.

The CDR3 region has the DNA TGTGCTAGTGGCTTGAGCGGGGGGGCCCCAGATACGCAGTATTTT. As protein: CASGLSGGAPDTQYF. The chain carries TRBV12-5 and TRBJ2-3; 10 bases line up with TRBD2. Per the germline V gene, CDR1 is LGHNT and CDR2 is FRNRAP. V trimming: 6 bases; J trimming: 4 bases; junction bases outside the gene matches: 7. The CDR3 contains 15 residues.

This chain connects TRBV18 to TRBJ1-4, with unresolved D. Germline V CDR1 and CDR2: KGHSH, LQKENI. Trimming took off 2 bases at V and 8 bases at J, with 12 bases between the two ends. This CDR3 contains 14 residues. This chain's CDR3 is CASSPNRYFEKLFF. CDR3 sequence (DNA): TGTGCCAGCTCACCAAACAGATATTTCGAAAAACTGTTTTTT.

The chain links TRBV6-5 to TRBJ2-7; 9 bases align to TRBD1. The CDR3 covers 15 residues. Per the germline V gene, CDR1 is MNHEY and CDR2 is SVGAGI. The junction had 9 bases not matched to a gene; V was cut back by 6 bases and J by 3 bases. The CDR3 region is CASRSRDREGYEQYF. CDR3 nucleotides: TGTGCCAGCAGATCCCGGGACAGGGAAGGCTACGAGCAGTACTTC.

J is TRBJ2-1 and V is TRBV9; 7 nucleotides align to TRBD2. CDR3 length: 16 residues. Trimming took 1 base from V and 3 from J; bases not matched to a gene: 7. CDR1 is SGDLS and CDR2 is YYNGEE in the germline V gene. CDR3 bases: TGTGCCAGCAGCGTATCGGGGACTACCTACTACAATGAGCAGTTCTTC. It codes for CASSVSGTTYYNEQFF.

The genes are TRBV6-5 and TRBJ1-6; 8 bases agree with TRBD1. The CDR3 length is 15 residues. Unmatched junction bases numbered 0, after V lost 0 bases and J lost 5 bases. Germline values: CDR1 MNHEY, CDR2 SVGAGI. The DNA for the CDR3 is TGTGCCAGCAGTTACTCCAGGGGGCATAATTCACCCCTCCACTTT. It translates to CASSYSRGHNSPLHF.

This sequence joins TRBV7-6 and TRBJ2-7, with 10 bases matching TRBD1. This CDR3 is 14 amino acids long. J lost 2 bases, V lost 5 bases, and 3 bases had no gene match. Germline CDR1 and CDR2: SGHVS and FNYEAQ. As DNA, the CDR3 is TGTGCCAGCAGCCTCGGACAGGGGGCCTACGAGCAGTACTTC. As protein: CASSLGQGAYEQYF.

J is TRBJ2-2 and V is TRBV7-9, with D unresolved. The V end was cut by 4 bases, the J end by 5 bases, with 8 bases between. Germline CDR1 and CDR2: SEHNR and FQNEAQ (reference sequence). CDR3 size: 13 residues. CDR3 coding DNA: TGTGCCAGCAGCTCCCCTACGACCGGGGAGCTGTTTTTT. Translating it yields CASSSPTTGELFF.

The chain recombines TRBV5-4 with TRBJ2-6; 9 positions agree with TRBD1. Germline CDR1 SGHNT, CDR2 YYREEE (reference sequence). The length of the CDR3 is 19 residues. After removal of 4 bases from V and 1 base from J, the junction contained 12 bases not matched to a gene. This chain's CDR3 is CASSAKHRGLSSGANVLTF. In DNA form, the CDR3 reads TGTGCCAGCAGCGCCAAACACAGGGGGCTTTCTTCTGGGGCCAACGTCCTGACTTTC. The full variable domain, rest sourced from reference TRBV5-4 and TRBJ2-6, is ETGVTQSPTHLIKTRGQQVTLRCSSQSGHNTVSWYQQALGQGPQFIFQYYREEENGRGNFPPRFSGLQFPNYSSELNVNALELDDSALYLCASSAKHRGLSSGANVLTFGAGSRLTVL.

The chain employs TRBV4-1 and TRBJ1-1; a possible D gene is TRBD1 (5 bases). CDR1 MGHRA and CDR2 YSYEKL come from the germline V gene. There are 15 residues in the CDR3. Trimming took 4 bases from V and 6 from J, leaving 18 bases between them. Here the CDR3 reads CASSLRQGELSEAFF. As DNA, the CDR3 is TGCGCCAGCAGCCTACGGCAGGGCGAACTCTCTGAAGCTTTCTTT.

The rearrangement uses TRBV5-5 and TRBJ1-2; a possible D gene is TRBD1 (5 bases). CDR1 and CDR2 from the germline V gene are SGHKS and YYEKEE (reference sequence). CDR3 length: 15 amino acids. V was shortened by 4 bases and J by 4 bases, with 17 bases between the two germline ends. CDR3 sequence reads: CASSPNPTATYGYTF. In nucleotides, the CDR3 is TGTGCCAGCAGCCCAAATCCGACAGCGACCTATGGCTACACCTTC.

The count of this clone is one. This chain connects TRBV6-5 to TRBJ1-1, with 9 bases identical to TRBD1. Germline CDR1 is MNHEY and CDR2 is SVGAGI. The CDR3 sequence is 15 residues long. The V gene end was trimmed by 0 bases and the J gene end by 5 bases; junction bases not matched to a gene: 4. In DNA form, the CDR3 reads TGTGCCAGCAGTTACTCTGGGACAGGGAATACTGAAGCTTTCTTT. It is translated as CASSYSGTGNTEAFF.

The chain links TRBV4-1 to TRBJ2-7; TRBD2 might be the D (7 bases). The germline CDR1 and CDR2 sequences are MGHRA and YSYEKL. This CDR3 comprises 18 residues. V was pared by 0 bases and J by 6 bases, with 24 bases between. This chain's CDR3 is CASSQDLWGGGGSPEQYF. Here the CDR3 DNA reads TGCGCCAGCAGCCAAGATCTCTGGGGAGGGGGGGGCAGTCCCGAGCAGTACTTC.

The chain has TRBV6-2 or TRBV6-3 and TRBJ2-5; TRBD2 agrees at 12 bases. Germline V CDR1 and CDR2: MNHEY, SVGEGT. This CDR3 is 15 amino acids long. V lost 5 bases to trimming and J lost 7 bases; unmatched junction nucleotides: 8. The CDR3 DNA is TGTGCCAGCAGTAAGACTAGCGGGGGCCCCATGACCCAGTACTTC. The encoded protein is CASSKTSGGPMTQYF.

The chain uses TRBV5-1 and TRBJ2-7, with TRBD1 identical over 8 bases. Germline assignment: CDR1 SGHRS and CDR2 YFSETQ. This CDR3 is built from 14 residues. Trimming removed 0 bases from V and 3 bases from J; junction bases left unmatched: 2. The CDR3, as DNA: TGCGCCAGCAGCTTGGGGACAGGGCTCTACGAGCAGTACTTC. Translated: CASSLGTGLYEQYF.

This rearrangement joins TRBV25-1 to TRBJ2-1; D gene ambiguous. The CDR3 extends over 14 amino acids. V lost 3 bases and J lost 5, with 11 bases in between. The germline V gene encodes CDR1 MGHDK and CDR2 SYGVNS. The CDR3 loop is CASSDLGRNNEQFF. The CDR3, as DNA: TGTGCCAGCAGTGATTTGGGCAGAAACAATGAGCAGTTCTTC.

This chain joins TRBV6-5 and TRBJ1-1; a weak D match, TRBD1 (6 bases). V was pared by 6 bases and J by 4 bases, with 18 bases between. There are 15 residues in the CDR3. CDR1 is MNHEY, CDR2 SVGAGI, per germline. The CDR3, as DNA: TGTGCCAGCAGCGGTCGGGGGGGCAGGGGCACTGAAGCTTTCTTT. It translates to CASSGRGGRGTEAFF.

V gene TRBV10-3 combines with J gene TRBJ1-3; 7 nucleotides line up with TRBD1. Germline CDR1 and CDR2: ENHRY and SYGVKD. The CDR3 spans 16 residues. V was pared by 2 bases and J by 0 bases, with 4 bases of the junction left unmatched. The DNA for the CDR3 is TGTGCCATCAGTGAGACCTCAGGGGGCTCTGGAAACACCATATATTTT. As protein: CAISETSGGSGNTIYF.

This clone was seen just once. The chain combines TRBV18 with TRBJ2-5; D is unresolved. The CDR3 sequence is 15 residues long. Germline assignment: CDR1 KGHSH and CDR2 LQKENI. The ends were cut back, 0 bases at V and 3 bases at J, with 11 bases in the middle. The CDR3 DNA follows: TGTGCCAGCTCACCACCGCTGGGCTCCGAAGAGACCCAGTACTTC. Residues: CASSPPLGSEETQYF.

The chain has TRBV19 and TRBJ2-2; 8 nucleotides match TRBD2. The ends lost 6 bases at V and 6 bases at J; junction bases unmatched: 9. CDR1 is LNHDA, CDR2 SQIVND, per germline (reference sequence). This CDR3 comprises 15 residues. The CDR3 loop is CASSFGTSSSGELFF. The CDR3 DNA is TGTGCCAGTAGCTTCGGGACTAGTAGCTCCGGGGAGCTGTTTTTT.

This chain uses TRBV6-2 or TRBV6-3 with TRBJ2-7, with a weak D call TRBD1 (6 bases). The CDR3 is made up of 13 amino acids. The germline gives CDR1 MNHEY, CDR2 SVGEGT. The V end was cut by 2 bases, the J end by 6 bases, with 11 bases between. The CDR3 coding sequence is TGTGCCAGCAGTTACCCCCTGGGGGCCGAGCAGTACTTC. It codes for CASSYPLGAEQYF.

The V and J genes are TRBV5-5 and TRBJ1-6, with D possibly TRBD1 on 5 matching bases. CDR3 length: 16 residues. V gave up 2 bases and J gave up 7 bases, with 16 bases separating them. CDR1 is SGHKS, CDR2 YYEKEE, per germline (reference sequence). For the CDR3, the DNA is TGTGCCAGCAGCTTCCTAGGGGATATTCAAAATTCACCCCTCCACTTT. Translation: CASSFLGDIQNSPLHF. Full variable domain (missing parts from reference TRBV5-5 and TRBJ1-6): DAGVTQSPTHLIKTRGQQVTLRCSPISGHKSVSWYQQVLGQGPQFIFQYYEKEERGRGNFPDRFSARQFPNYSSELNVNALLLGDSALYLCASSFLGDIQNSPLHFGNGTRLTVT.

In this sample, this clone turned up once. V and J are TRBV11-2 and TRBJ2-7; D might be TRBD2 (6 bases). V was pared by 6 bases and J by 3 bases, with 12 bases between. There are 13 residues in the CDR3. The germline gives CDR1 SGHAT, CDR2 FQNNGV. CDR3 amino acids: CASRYGGGYEQYF. CDR3 bases: TGTGCCAGCAGATACGGGGGTGGCTACGAGCAGTACTTC.